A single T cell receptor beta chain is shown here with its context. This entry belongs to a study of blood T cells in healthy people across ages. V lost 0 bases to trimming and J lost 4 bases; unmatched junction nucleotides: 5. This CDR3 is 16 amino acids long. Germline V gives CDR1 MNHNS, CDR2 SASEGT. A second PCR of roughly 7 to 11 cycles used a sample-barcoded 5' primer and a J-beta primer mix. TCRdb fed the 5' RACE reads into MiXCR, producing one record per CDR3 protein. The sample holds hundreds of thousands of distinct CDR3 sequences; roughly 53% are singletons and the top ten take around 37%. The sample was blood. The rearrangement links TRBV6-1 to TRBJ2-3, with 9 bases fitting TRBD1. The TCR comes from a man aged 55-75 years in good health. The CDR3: CASSEALGTGSDTQYF. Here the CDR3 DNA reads TGTGCCAGCAGTGAAGCGCTCGGGACAGGGTCAGATACGCAGTATTTT.